One sample yielded the 8 T cell receptor beta chains listed below, sequenced in a study of blood T cell repertoires in COVID-19. Data came from immunoSEQ multiplex PCR; TCRdb stores just in-frame clones and leaves some out. This sample carries roughly 410,000 clones, about 88% of them seen once, and the ten largest clones take less than 2%. The specimen was peripheral blood. The origin of the receptors is a woman in her thirties or forties with COVID-19, enrolled during active disease.

This clone occurred once. The chain couples TRBV19 to TRBJ2-7; TRBD2 aligns across 13 bases. V lost 4 bases, J lost 4 bases, and 1 base stayed unmatched. CDR1 LNHDA and CDR2 SQIVND come from the germline V gene (reference sequence). The CDR3 spans 14 residues. Written as DNA, the CDR3 is TGTGCCAGTAGTAGGACTAGCGGGAGATACGAGCAGTACTTC. Amino acid sequence: CASSRTSGRYEQYF.

This CDR3 is CASSFTGLYTGELFF. The CDR3 region has the DNA TGTGCCAGCAGCTTTACAGGCCTCTACACCGGGGAGCTGTTTTTT. V and J are TRBV7-3 and TRBJ2-2, with D possibly being TRBD1 (5 bases). Germline assignment: CDR1 SGHTA and CDR2 FQGTGA. This CDR3 spans 15 amino acids. V was shortened by 3 bases and J by 3 bases, with 11 bases between the two germline ends. The complete variable domain, with remaining parts taken from reference TRBV7-3 and TRBJ2-2, reads GAGVSQTPSNKVTEKGKYVELRCDPISGHTALYWYRQSLGQGPEFLIYFQGTGAADDSGLPNDRFFAVRPEGSVSTLKIQRTERGDSAVYLCASSFTGLYTGELFFGEGSRLTVL.

The V and J genes are TRBV5-1 and TRBJ1-2, with D possibly being TRBD1 (6 bases). The CDR3 consists of 16 residues. V was cut by 0 bases and J by 6 bases, with 18 bases left in between. Germline assignment: CDR1 SGHRS and CDR2 YFSETQ. CDR3 sequence reads: CASSLELRAGVDGYTF. CDR3 bases: TGCGCCAGCAGCTTGGAGCTTAGGGCAGGGGTCGATGGCTACACCTTC.

The chain has TRBV27 and TRBJ2-3; D ambiguous. CDR3 length: 12 amino acids. The germline V gene encodes CDR1 MNHEY and CDR2 SMNVEV (reference sequence). Trimming left V 3 bases short and J 6 bases short, with 7 bases between. CDR3 DNA sequence: TGTGCCAGCAGTTTTGGCCGCGATACGCAGTATTTT. Its translation is CASSFGRDTQYF.

Concerning this clone itself: Within the sample, other DNA sequences also encode this same CDR3. This sequence joins TRBV6-2 or TRBV6-3 and TRBJ1-2; no clear D gene. V was trimmed by 2 bases and J by 3 bases, leaving 4 bases between them. This CDR3 has 12 amino acids. The V gene's germline CDR1 is MNHEY and CDR2 SVGEGT. CDR3 sequence reads: CASSYQDYGYTF. The CDR3 coding sequence is TGTGCCAGCAGTTACCAGGACTATGGCTACACCTTC.

The CDR3 sequence: CASSIVITGELFF. The CDR3 DNA reads as TGTGCCAGTAGTATAGTAATCACCGGGGAGCTGTTTTTT. The chain couples TRBV19 to TRBJ2-2; D call uncertain. V was cut by 1 base and J by 4 bases, with 4 bases left in between. From germline, CDR1 is LNHDA and CDR2 SQIVND (reference sequence). CDR3 size: 13 residues.

The chain carries TRBV28 and TRBJ2-3, with 9 nucleotides matching TRBD2. The CDR3 covers 15 residues. Germline V CDR1 and CDR2: MDHEN, SYDVKM. J was trimmed by 5 bases and V by 8 bases; bases with no gene match: 11. The CDR3 DNA reads TGTGCCAGCGGAGGATTAGCGGGGGAGGGAGATACGCAGTATTTT. Its translation: CASGGLAGEGDTQYF.

The rearrangement uses TRBV19 and TRBJ2-5, with D tentatively TRBD1 (5 bases). Germline lookup yields CDR1 LNHDA and CDR2 SQIVND (reference sequence). Trimming took 5 bases from V and 6 from J, leaving 16 bases between them. The CDR3 covers 14 residues. In nucleotides, the CDR3 is TGTGCCAGTAGTTTAGGGGCAGGTCCACAGACCCAGTACTTC. The encoded protein is CASSLGAGPQTQYF.